This T cell receptor (beta chain) was found in a study of OX40 agonist ivuxolimab in advanced cancers. The overall study: Enrollees could have had prior anti-PD-1, anti-PD-L1 or anti-CTLA-4 therapy, which 30% to 50% had received. Study results and caveats: Clonal expansion was seen in CD4+ and CD8+ blood T cells by week 6 at 0.1 to 3.0 mg/kg. More expanded clones were seen, on average, in CD8+ T cells than in CD4+.

Assay used: immunoSEQ multiplex PCR; TCRdb lists only in-frame clones, some missing. The sample carries approximately 77,000 clones, about nine tenths recorded once. In regard to this clone: Its antigen remains unknown.

This sequence originates from an adult with an advanced solid tumor such as melanoma, head and neck, liver or kidney cancer. The sample here was CD4+ or CD8+ T cells sorted from blood, taken in a trial of the OX40 agonist ivuxolimab.

CDR3 DNA: TGTGCCAGCAGCTCAATAGGGACAGGGACAGATACGCAGTATTTT. The encoded protein is CASSSIGTGTDTQYF. The chain is built from TRBV5-4 and TRBJ2-3; 9 nucleotides line up with TRBD1. The V gene end was trimmed by 3 bases and the J gene end by 3 bases; junction bases not matched to a gene: 5. In germline, CDR1 is SGHNT, CDR2 YYREEE (reference sequence). The CDR3 is 15 amino acids. Drawing the rest from reference TRBV5-4 and TRBJ2-3, the complete variable domain is ETGVTQSPTHLIKTRGQQVTLRCSSQSGHNTVSWYQQALGQGPQFIFQYYREEENGRGNFPPRFSGLQFPNYSSELNVNALELDDSALYLCASSSIGTGTDTQYFGPGTRLTVL.